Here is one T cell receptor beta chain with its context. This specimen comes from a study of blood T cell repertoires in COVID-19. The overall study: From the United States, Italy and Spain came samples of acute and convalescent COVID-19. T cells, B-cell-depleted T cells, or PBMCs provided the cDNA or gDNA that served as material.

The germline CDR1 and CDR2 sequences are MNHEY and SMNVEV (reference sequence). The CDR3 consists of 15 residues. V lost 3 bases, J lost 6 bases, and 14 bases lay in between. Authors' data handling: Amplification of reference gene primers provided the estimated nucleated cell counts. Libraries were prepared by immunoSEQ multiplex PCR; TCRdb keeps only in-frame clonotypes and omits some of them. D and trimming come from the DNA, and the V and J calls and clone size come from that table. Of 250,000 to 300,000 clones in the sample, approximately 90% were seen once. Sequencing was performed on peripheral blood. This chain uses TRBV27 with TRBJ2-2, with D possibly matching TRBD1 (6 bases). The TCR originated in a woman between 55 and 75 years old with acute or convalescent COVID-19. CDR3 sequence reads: CASSFGQTGSGELFF. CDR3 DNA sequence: TGTGCCAGCAGTTTTGGCCAAACAGGGTCCGGGGAGCTGTTTTTT.